The source of this T cell receptor beta chain is a study of cytomegalovirus exposure and HLA in healthy donors. Worth noting for this clone: What it recognizes is unknown.

PCR was performed using 60 Vbeta and 13 Jbeta primers. The table came from immunoSEQ multiplex PCR; TCRdb's copy has only in-frame clones and leaves some out. The sample consists of under 200,000 clones, 70% to 80% of them appearing once. CDR1 SGHRS and CDR2 YFSETQ come from the germline V gene. The V gene lost 0 bases and the J gene lost 0 bases, with 13 bases spanning the gap. The CDR3 length is 18 residues. Study findings and constraints: The study reported that TCR beta sequences accurately predicted HLA-A and HLA-B alleles in most subjects.

Sequencing was done on a sample of PBMCs. This clonotype originated in a woman between 50 and 59 years old in good health and CMV-seronegative. The rearrangement links TRBV5-1 to TRBJ1-6; tentatively, D is TRBD1 (6 bases). The DNA for the CDR3 is TGCGCCAGCAGCTTGGAAGGCCACAGGGTCTCCTATAATTCACCCCTCCACTTT. Amino acids: CASSLEGHRVSYNSPLHF.